This T cell receptor (beta chain) was recovered during a study of tumor and adjacent non-tumor tissue in lung cancer. Turning to the study itself: Patients were aged about 31 to 85, approximately ten men and about five women, stage I to III. Study outcomes and limitations: Compared with tumor, normal lung showed significantly lower TCR diversity. Top 100 clones took a larger repertoire share in normal lung.

The CDR3 totals 14 residues. Germline V gives CDR1 DFQATT, CDR2 SNEGSKA (reference sequence). This sample's RNA came from whole unsorted tissue. Chemotherapy-naive patients with new lung cancer underwent thoracic surgery in China, August–November 2014. A modified ARM-PCR protocol with three rounds of nested PCR amplified TCRbeta. One entry per CDR3 protein, called by TCRdb with MiXCR from the multiplex PCR reads. The sample lists more than 120,000 distinct CDR3 sequences, around two thirds occurring once. As to this clonotype: Its antigen is currently unknown. The junction departs from the called germline gene at one end, perhaps through a read error.

The sequence was collected from a man aged 60 to 75 with small cell lung cancer. The chain employs TRBV20-1 and TRBJ1-1; 7 positions match TRBD1. The sample taken for sequencing was lung tumor tissue. The CDR3 region has the DNA TGCGGTGCTAGGAAGGGACAGATGAACACTGAAGCTTTCTTT. Amino acid sequence: CGARKGQMNTEAFF.